This T cell receptor beta chain was recorded in a study of response to subunit inactivated influenza vaccine. TCRdb reprocessed the RT-PCR reads via MiXCR and lists one record per CDR3 protein. The sample shows hundreds of thousands of distinct CDR3 sequences, around 16% of them seen only once. Comments on this clonotype: No antigen is known for it.

Germline V gene sequence: CDR1 MNHNS, CDR2 SASEGT. Trimming stripped 5 bases from V and 0 bases from J, with 11 bases between. The CDR3 has 15 amino acids. Findings and caveats of the study: Each seasonal influenza vaccination, the authors suggested, recruits few new T cells.

The TCR originated in a middle-aged man who received an inactivated influenza vaccine. Sequences were derived from PBMCs from blood, sampled roughly 13 days after vaccination. The chain uses TRBV6-1 and TRBJ1-3, with D uncertain. CDR3 coding DNA: TGTGCCAGCAGTAAGGGTTTTATCTCTGGAAACACCATATATTTT. Its translation: CASSKGFISGNTIYF.